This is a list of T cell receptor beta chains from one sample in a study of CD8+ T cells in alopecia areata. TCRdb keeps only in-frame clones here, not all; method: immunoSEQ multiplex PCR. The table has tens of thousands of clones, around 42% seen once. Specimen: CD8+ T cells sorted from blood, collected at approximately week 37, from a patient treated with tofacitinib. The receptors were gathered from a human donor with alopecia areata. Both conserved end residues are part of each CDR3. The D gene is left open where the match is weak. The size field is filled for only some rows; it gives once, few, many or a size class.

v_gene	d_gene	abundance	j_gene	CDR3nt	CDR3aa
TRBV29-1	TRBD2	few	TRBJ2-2	TGCAGCGTTGAAGGGACTAGGGAGGGGCAGCTGTTTTTT	CSVEGTREGQLFF
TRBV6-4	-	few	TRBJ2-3	TGTGCCAGCAGTGATGGAGGAGATACGCAGTATTTT	CASSDGGDTQYF
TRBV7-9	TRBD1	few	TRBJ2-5	TGTGCCAGCAGCACCCCTGACAGGGGGCGGTGGGAGACCCAGTACTTC	CASSTPDRGRWETQYF
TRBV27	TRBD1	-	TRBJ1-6	TGTGCCAGCCGGGACAGTCCTTCGGACTCGGCGGTCCACTTT	CASRDSPSDSAVHF
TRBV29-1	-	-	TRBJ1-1	TGCAGCGGAGAAGGGGGGTCGAGCACTGAAGCTTTCTTT	CSGEGGSSTEAFF
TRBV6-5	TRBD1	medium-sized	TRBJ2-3	TGTGCCAGCAGTGACGGACAGGACGCAGATACGCAGTATTTT	CASSDGQDADTQYF
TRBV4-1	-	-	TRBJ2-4	TGCGCCAGCAGCCAAGATCGACCGGGGGCCAAAAACATTCAGTACTTC	CASSQDRPGAKNIQYF
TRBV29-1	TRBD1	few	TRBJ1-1	TGCAGCGTTGTCAGACAGGGGGCTTCTTTCTTT	CSVVRQGASFF
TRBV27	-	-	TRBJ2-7	TGTGCCAGCAGTTTGGGCAGCGGGTACGAGCAGTACTTC	CASSLGSGYEQYF
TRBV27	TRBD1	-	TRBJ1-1	TGTGCCAGCAGTTCACAGGGGTTCGACACTGAAGCTTTCTTT	CASSSQGFDTEAFF
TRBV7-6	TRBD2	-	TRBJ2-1	TGTGCCAGCAGCGATAAGACTAGCGGAGATTACAATGAGCAGTTCTTC	CASSDKTSGDYNEQFF
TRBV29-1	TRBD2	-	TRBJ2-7	TGCAGCGCGATGACTAGCGGGTACGAGCAGTACTTC	CSAMTSGYEQYF
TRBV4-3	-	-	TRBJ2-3	TGCGCCAGCAGCGCCAGCTTGATAACTAGCACAGATACGCAGTATTTT	CASSASLITSTDTQYF
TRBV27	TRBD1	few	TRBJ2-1	TGTGCCAGCAGTTTTGAGGGGGCGCAGAACAATGAGCAGTTCTTC	CASSFEGAQNNEQFF
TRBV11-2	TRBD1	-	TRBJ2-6	TGTGCCAGCAGCTCCCGGGACAGGGCGGATGGGGCCAACGTCCTGACTTTC	CASSSRDRADGANVLTF
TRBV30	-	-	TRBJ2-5	TGTGCCTGGAGTGTGGATCTGGGGGAGACCCAGTACTTC	CAWSVDLGETQYF
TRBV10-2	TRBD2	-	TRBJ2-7	TGCGCCAGCAGTGACGTGGCGGGAGGTTCCTACGAGCAGTACTTC	CASSDVAGGSYEQYF
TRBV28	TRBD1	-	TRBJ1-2	TGTGCCAGCAGTTTTTGGCCCGCGTCGGACAGGGGGGCCTATGGCTACACCTTC	CASSFWPASDRGAYGYTF
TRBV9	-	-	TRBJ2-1	TGTGCCAGCAGCGTGACAGGCGTTGAGCAGTTCTTC	CASSVTGVEQFF
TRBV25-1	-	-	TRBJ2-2	TGTGCCAGCAGTTTACCCTCGGTCGGGGAGCTGTTTTTT	CASSLPSVGELFF
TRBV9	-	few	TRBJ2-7	TGTGCCAGCAGCGTTGGCTCTTCCTCCGAGCAGTACTTC	CASSVGSSSEQYF
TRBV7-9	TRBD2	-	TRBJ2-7	TGTGCCAGCAGTAGGAGGGACTACGTTGGGGAGCAGTACTTC	CASSRRDYVGEQYF
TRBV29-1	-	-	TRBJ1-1	TGCAGCGTTGAAGATCGAGCGGGGCAACTGAACACTGAAGCTTTCTTT	CSVEDRAGQLNTEAFF
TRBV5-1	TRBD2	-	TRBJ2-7	TGCGCCAGCAGCTTGGCCGGACTAGCAGAGGGGGAGCAGTACTTC	CASSLAGLAEGEQYF
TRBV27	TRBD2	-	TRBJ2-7	TGTGCCAGCAGTCTCCGGACGGGGGGCTCCTACGAGCAGTACTTC	CASSLRTGGSYEQYF
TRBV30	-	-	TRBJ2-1	TGTGCCAGCAGCTCAATGAGTGAGCAGTTCTTC	CASSSMSEQFF
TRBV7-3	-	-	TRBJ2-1	TGTGCCAGCAGCCTAGAAGTATACAATGAGCAGTTCTTC	CASSLEVYNEQFF
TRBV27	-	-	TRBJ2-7	TGTGCCAGCAGTTTATACGGGGAGGTATACGAGCAGTACTTC	CASSLYGEVYEQYF
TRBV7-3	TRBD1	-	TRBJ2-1	TGTGCCAGCAGCTTAAACAGGGGGATCCCATACAATGAGCAGTTCTTC	CASSLNRGIPYNEQFF
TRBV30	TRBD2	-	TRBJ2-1	TGTGCCAGCCTCCGGGGGGAGGCTGTCTACAATGAGCAGTTCTTC	CASLRGEAVYNEQFF
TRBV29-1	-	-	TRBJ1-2	TGCAGCGTTGGCAGTGCGGGCTACACCTTC	CSVGSAGYTF
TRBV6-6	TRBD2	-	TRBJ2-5	TGTGCCAGCAGTGAGACCGGGACTACCGGAGAGACCCAGTACTTC	CASSETGTTGETQYF
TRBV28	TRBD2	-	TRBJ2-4	TGTGCCAGCAGCCTGGGGGGGTACGAGTACTTC	CASSLGGYEYF
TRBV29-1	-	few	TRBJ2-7	TGCAGCGTTGTTCTAGCTCTAGTATACGAGCAGTACTTC	CSVVLALVYEQYF
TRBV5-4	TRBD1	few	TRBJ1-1	TGTGCCAGCAGCTGGGACAGGGCGAACACTGAAGCTTTCTTT	CASSWDRANTEAFF
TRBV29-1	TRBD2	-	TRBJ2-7	TGCAGCGTGGGGACTAGCAGGACCTACGAGCAGTACTTC	CSVGTSRTYEQYF
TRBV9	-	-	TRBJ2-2	TGTGCCAGCAGCGGTCCGTCGGAGTTCGGCAGGGAGCTGTTTTTT	CASSGPSEFGRELFF
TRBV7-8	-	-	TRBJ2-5	TGTGCCAGCAGCTTAACATTACGGGAGACCCAGTACTTC	CASSLTLRETQYF
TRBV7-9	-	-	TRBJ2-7	TGTGCCAGCAGCCACCGGGACTTATACTACGAGCAGTACTTC	CASSHRDLYYEQYF
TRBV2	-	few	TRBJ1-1	TGTGCCAGCAGTGACTCGGAGTACACTGAAGCTTTCTTT	CASSDSEYTEAFF
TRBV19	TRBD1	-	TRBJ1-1	TGTGCCAGTAGTCTTGGACAGGGTTTCACCACTGAAGCTTTCTTT	CASSLGQGFTTEAFF
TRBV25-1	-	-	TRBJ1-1	TGTGCCAGCAGTGAATTGGGCAGCCACACTGAAGCTTTCTTT	CASSELGSHTEAFF
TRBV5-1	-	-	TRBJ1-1	TGCGCCAGCAGCTTGGGCGGGACGACAGGCACTGAAGCTTTCTTT	CASSLGGTTGTEAFF
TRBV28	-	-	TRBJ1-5	TGTGCCAGCAACGTTGGGTTGACACAGCCCCAGCATTTT	CASNVGLTQPQHF
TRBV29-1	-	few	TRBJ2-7	TGCAGCGTTCAGGGGCCTTCTACCTACGAGCAGTACTTC	CSVQGPSTYEQYF
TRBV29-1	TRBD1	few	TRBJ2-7	TGCAGCGTCCGCGGACAGGGGGCGAGGAACGAGCAGTACTTC	CSVRGQGARNEQYF
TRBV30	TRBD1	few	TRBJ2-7	TGTGCCTGGAGTTCTCAAGGGGGCACCTTTTACGAGCAGTACTTC	CAWSSQGGTFYEQYF
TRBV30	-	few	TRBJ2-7	TGTGCCTGGAGTGTACAACGGCGGTACGAGCAGTACTTC	CAWSVQRRYEQYF
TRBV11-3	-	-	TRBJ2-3	TGTGCCAGCAGCTTAGATGGGGGCCCTAGCACAGATACGCAGTATTTT	CASSLDGGPSTDTQYF
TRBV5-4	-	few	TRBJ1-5	TGTGCCAGCAGCTTGGTTCCAGACCAGCCCCAGCATTTT	CASSLVPDQPQHF
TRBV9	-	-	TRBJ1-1	TGTGCCAGCAGCGTAGATGGGGCCGGCACTGAAGCTTTCTTT	CASSVDGAGTEAFF
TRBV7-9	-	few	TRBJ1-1	TGTGCCAGCAGCTTAGTGGGGGCGCGAACTGAAGCTTTCTTT	CASSLVGARTEAFF
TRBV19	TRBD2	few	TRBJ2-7	TGTGCCAGTAGAATAAGCGGGAGTTCCTACGAGCAGTACTTC	CASRISGSSYEQYF
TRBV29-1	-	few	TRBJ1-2	TGCAGCGTTGAGGAGCGAAATAACTATGGCTACACCTTC	CSVEERNNYGYTF
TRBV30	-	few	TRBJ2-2	TGTGCCTTTCTAGGGCCCGGGGAGCTGTTTTTT	CAFLGPGELFF
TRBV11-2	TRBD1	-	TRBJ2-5	TGTGCCAGCAGCGAGGTGGGGACAGGCCAAGAGACCCAGTACTTC	CASSEVGTGQETQYF
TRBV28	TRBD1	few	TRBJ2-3	TGTGCCAGCATCAAGGGGGCTAGGGCAGATACGCAGTATTTT	CASIKGARADTQYF
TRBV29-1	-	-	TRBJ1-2	TGCAGCGTTGAGTCAGGGAGTCGGTATGGCTACACCTTC	CSVESGSRYGYTF
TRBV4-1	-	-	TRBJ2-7	TGCGCCAGCAGCCAAGAGGGCGTTTACTTGAACTTC	CASSQEGVYLNF